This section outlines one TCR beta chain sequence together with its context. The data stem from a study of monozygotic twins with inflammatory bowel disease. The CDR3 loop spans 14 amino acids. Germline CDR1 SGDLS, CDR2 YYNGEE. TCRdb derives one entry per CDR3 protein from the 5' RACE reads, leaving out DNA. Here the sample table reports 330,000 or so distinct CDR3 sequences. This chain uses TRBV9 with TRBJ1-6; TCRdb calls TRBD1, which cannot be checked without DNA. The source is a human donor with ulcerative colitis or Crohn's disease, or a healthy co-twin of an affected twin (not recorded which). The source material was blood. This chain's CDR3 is CASSTGGEGSPLHF.